This T cell receptor (beta chain) is drawn from a study of cytomegalovirus exposure and HLA in healthy donors. On the study more broadly: HLA-typed donors were the source of approximately 88 million unique TCRs held in an early data release.

Primers: 60 Vbeta forward and 13 Jbeta reverse. The table came from immunoSEQ multiplex PCR; TCRdb's copy has only in-frame clones and leaves some out. The data contain over 45,000 clones, around 82% of them singletons. The TCR originated in a boy younger than 18 in good health and CMV-seropositive. Input material: PBMCs.

CDR3 in DNA: TGCAGCGTCCCTCCGCGACACAACACTGAAGCTTTCTTT. The encoded protein is CSVPPRHNTEAFF. The rearrangement joins TRBV29-1 to TRBJ1-1; D uncertain. CDR1 and CDR2 (germline): SQVTM, ANQGSEA. The V end lost 6 bases, the J end lost 2 bases, and 13 bases lay between the germline ends. The CDR3 is made up of 13 amino acids. Full variable domain (rest looked up from reference TRBV29-1 and TRBJ1-1): SAVISQKPSRDICQRGTSLTIQCQVDSQVTMMFWYRQQPGQSLTLIATANQGSEATYESGFVIDKFPISRPNLTFSTLTVSNMSPEDSSIYLCSVPPRHNTEAFFGQGTRLTVV.